Listed below are T cell receptor beta chains from one sample, sequenced in a study of T cell changes during pregnancy in multiple sclerosis. Repertoires were generated with immunoSEQ multiplex PCR, while TCRdb's copy carries only in-frame clones and drops some. The sample lists tens of thousands of clones; 75% to 95% were seen once. The sample here was CD8+ T cells from peripheral blood mononuclear cells, taken before pregnancy. The receptors were gathered from a female donor with multiple sclerosis, enrolled in a pregnancy study. CDR3s include the opening cysteine and the closing phenylalanine or tryptophan. A D gene is named only where the DNA matches it firmly. Some rows have no size entry. The others give once, few or many, or a class for an expanded clone.

v_gene	j_gene	d_gene	abundance	CDR3aa	CDR3nt
TRBV28	TRBJ2-5	NA	NA	CASSFYETQYF	TGTGCCAGCAGTTTTTATGAGACCCAGTACTTC
TRBV7-7	TRBJ2-1	NA	NA	CASSLRLGVNNEQFF	TGTGCTAGCAGCTTAAGGCTAGGGGTTAACAATGAGCAGTTCTTC
TRBV28	TRBJ2-7	NA	NA	CASSFALQKAVTAYEQYF	TGTGCCAGCAGTTTCGCCCTCCAAAAGGCTGTGACAGCCTACGAGCAGTACTTC
TRBV6-1	TRBJ2-3	TRBD2	NA	CASSESTGGADTQYF	TGTGCCAGCAGTGAATCGACGGGGGGGGCAGATACGCAGTATTTT
TRBV6-1	TRBJ2-2	NA	NA	CASSDRVLPNTGELFF	TGTGCCAGCAGTGATCGGGTGCTACCGAACACCGGGGAGCTGTTTTTT
TRBV10-2	TRBJ1-4	NA	NA	CASREGLRREKLFF	TGCGCCAGCAGGGAGGGACTCCGGCGAGAAAAACTGTTTTTT
TRBV15	TRBJ2-7	TRBD2	NA	CATSQSGRNSYEQYF	TGTGCCACCAGCCAAAGCGGGAGGAACTCCTACGAGCAGTACTTC
TRBV13	TRBJ2-2	NA	NA	CASSDRNTGELFF	TGTGCCAGCAGTGACAGGAACACCGGGGAGCTGTTTTTT
TRBV7-6	TRBJ1-5	TRBD1	NA	CASSPLDRVDQPQHF	TGTGCCAGCAGCCCCCTGGACAGGGTTGATCAGCCCCAGCATTTT
TRBV5-1	TRBJ1-1	TRBD1	NA	CASRIGTRGQRTEAFF	TGCGCCAGCAGGATCGGGACCAGGGGGCAGAGAACTGAAGCTTTCTTT
TRBV7-9	TRBJ2-7	TRBD1	once	CASSPPWGGTGGNEQYF	TGTGCCAGCAGCCCGCCATGGGGGGGGACAGGGGGCAACGAGCAGTACTTC